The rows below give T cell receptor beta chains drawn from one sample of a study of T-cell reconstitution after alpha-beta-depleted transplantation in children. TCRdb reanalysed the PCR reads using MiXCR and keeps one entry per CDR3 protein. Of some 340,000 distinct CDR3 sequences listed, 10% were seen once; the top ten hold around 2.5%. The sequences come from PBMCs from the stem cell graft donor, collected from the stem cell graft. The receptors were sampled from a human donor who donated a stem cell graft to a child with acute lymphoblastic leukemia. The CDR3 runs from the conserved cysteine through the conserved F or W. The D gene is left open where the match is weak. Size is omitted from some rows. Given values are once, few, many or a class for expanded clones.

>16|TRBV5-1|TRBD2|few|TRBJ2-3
CASSPGGSGRGDTQYF
TGCGCCAGCAGCCCCGGGGGCAGCGGGAGAGGAGATACGCAGTATTTT
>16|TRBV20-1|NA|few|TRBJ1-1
CSARDPRQGGGTEAFF
TGCAGTGCTAGAGATCCGCGCCAGGGAGGGGGAACTGAAGCTTTCTTT
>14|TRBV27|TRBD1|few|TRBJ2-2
CASSSGQSGGELFF
TGTGCCAGCAGTTCGGGACAGTCCGGCGGGGAGCTGTTTTTT
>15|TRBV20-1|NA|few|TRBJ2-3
CSARNPQVPTDTQYF
TGCAGTGCTAGAAATCCACAGGTACCAACAGATACGCAGTATTTT
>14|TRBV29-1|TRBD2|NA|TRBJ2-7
CSVESSSGSNEQYF
TGCAGCGTCGAAAGCTCTAGCGGGAGTAACGAGCAGTACTTC
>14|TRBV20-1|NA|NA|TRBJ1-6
CSARDRLSNSPLHF
TGCAGTGCTAGAGATCGCCTTTCAAATTCACCCCTCCACTTT
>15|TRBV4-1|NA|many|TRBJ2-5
CASSQDPAARETQYF
TGCGCCAGCAGCCAAGATCCCGCGGCGCGGGAGACCCAGTACTTC
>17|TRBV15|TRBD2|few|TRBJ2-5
CATSRDRLAGGRETQYF
TGTGCCACCAGCAGAGATCGACTAGCGGGAGGGAGAGAGACCCAGTACTTC
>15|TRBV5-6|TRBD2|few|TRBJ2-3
CASSLFSGSPDTQYF
TGTGCCAGCAGCTTGTTCAGCGGGAGTCCAGATACGCAGTATTTT
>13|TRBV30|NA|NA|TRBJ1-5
CAWRGGNSQPQHF
TGTGCCTGGAGGGGGGGGAACAGTCAGCCCCAGCATTTT
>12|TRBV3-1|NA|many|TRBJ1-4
CASSLLREKLFF
TGTGCCAGCAGCTTACTCAGGGAAAAACTGTTTTTT
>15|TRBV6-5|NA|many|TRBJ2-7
CASSPEAGRSYEQYF
TGTGCCAGCAGTCCCGAGGCGGGGCGCTCCTACGAGCAGTACTTC
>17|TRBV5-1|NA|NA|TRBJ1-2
CASSLSGDPLANDGYTF
TGCGCCAGCAGCTTGTCAGGGGATCCCTTAGCTAACGATGGCTACACCTTC
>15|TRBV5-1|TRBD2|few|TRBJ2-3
CASSLGSGRGDTQYF
TGCGCCAGCAGCTTGGGCAGCGGGAGAGGTGATACGCAGTATTTT
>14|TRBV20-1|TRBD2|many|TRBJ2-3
CSAATSGITDTQYF
TGCAGTGCCGCGACTAGCGGGATAACAGATACGCAGTATTTT
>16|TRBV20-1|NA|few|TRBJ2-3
CSASESMDSGLDTQYF
TGCAGTGCTAGTGAGAGCATGGACTCGGGATTGGATACGCAGTATTTT
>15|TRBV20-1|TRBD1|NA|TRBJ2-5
CSADDRGIGRETQYF
TGCAGTGCTGACGACAGGGGGATTGGTCGAGAGACCCAGTACTTC
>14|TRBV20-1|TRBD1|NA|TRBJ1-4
CSAHSGQGREKLFF
TGCAGTGCTCATTCGGGACAGGGCCGGGAAAAACTGTTTTTT
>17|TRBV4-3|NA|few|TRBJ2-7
CASSQDFQGGLTYEQYF
TGCGCCAGCAGCCAAGACTTCCAGGGGGGTTTAACCTACGAGCAGTACTTC
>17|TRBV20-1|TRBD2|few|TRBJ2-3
CSAQLPLAGGSTDTQYF
TGCAGTGCTCAACTTCCGCTAGCGGGAGGTAGCACAGATACGCAGTATTTT
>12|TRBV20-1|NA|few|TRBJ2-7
CSASGTRYEQYF
TGCAGTGCCAGTGGGACCCGCTACGAGCAGTACTTC
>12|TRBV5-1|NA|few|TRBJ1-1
CASSLRQDEAFF
TGCGCCAGCAGCTTAAGACAGGATGAAGCTTTCTTT
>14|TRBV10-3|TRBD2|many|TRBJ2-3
CAIRGTTRPDTQYF
TGTGCCATCAGGGGGACTACAAGGCCGGATACGCAGTATTTT
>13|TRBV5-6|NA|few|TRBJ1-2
CASSAWDFNSYTF
TGTGCCAGCAGCGCCTGGGATTTTAACAGCTACACCTTC
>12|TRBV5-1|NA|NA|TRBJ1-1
CASGGMNTEAFF
TGCGCCAGCGGGGGGATGAACACTGAAGCTTTCTTT
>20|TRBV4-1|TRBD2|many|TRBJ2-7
CASSQDTTFLLAGGSNEQYF
TGCGCCAGCAGCCAAGATACTACATTCCTACTAGCGGGAGGCAGCAACGAGCAGTACTTC
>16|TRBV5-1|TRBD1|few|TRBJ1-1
CASSLASTGGRTEAFF
TGCGCCAGCAGCTTGGCCTCGACAGGGGGCCGCACTGAAGCTTTCTTT
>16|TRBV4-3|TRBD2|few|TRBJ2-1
CASSSFGLAGYNEQFF
TGCGCCAGCAGCTCTTTCGGACTAGCGGGCTACAATGAGCAGTTCTTC
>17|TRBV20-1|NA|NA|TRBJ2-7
CSASVIVLGGGEYEQYF
TGCAGTGCTAGTGTTATTGTCTTGGGGGGCGGGGAGTACGAGCAGTACTTC
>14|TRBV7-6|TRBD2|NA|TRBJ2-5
CASSPRGGRETQYF
TGTGCCAGCAGTCCCCGCGGGGGGCGAGAGACCCAGTACTTC
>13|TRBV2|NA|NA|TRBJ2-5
CASSVNGEQTQYF
TGTGCCAGCAGTGTCAACGGGGAACAGACCCAGTACTTC
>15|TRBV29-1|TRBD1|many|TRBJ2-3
CSVGGTGTATDTQYF
TGCAGCGTTGGGGGCACCGGGACAGCCACAGATACGCAGTATTTT
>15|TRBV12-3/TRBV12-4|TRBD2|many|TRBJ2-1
CASRTSGRAYNEQFF
TGTGCCAGCAGAACTAGCGGGAGGGCCTACAATGAGCAGTTCTTC
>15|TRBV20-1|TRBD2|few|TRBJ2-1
CSAKPGLAFYNEQFF
TGCAGTGCTAAACCGGGACTAGCCTTCTACAATGAGCAGTTCTTC
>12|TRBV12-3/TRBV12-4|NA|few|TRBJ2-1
CASSSPDNEQFF
TGTGCCAGCAGTTCCCCGGACAATGAGCAGTTCTTC
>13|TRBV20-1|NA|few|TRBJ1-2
CSASSGAHYGYTF
TGCAGTGCTAGTTCGGGGGCCCACTATGGCTACACCTTC
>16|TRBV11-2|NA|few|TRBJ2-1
CASSLVVGVSYNEQFF
TGTGCCAGCAGCTTAGTAGTGGGAGTCTCCTACAATGAGCAGTTCTTC
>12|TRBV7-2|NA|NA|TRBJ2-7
CASSLIFYEQYF
TGTGCCAGCAGCTTAATATTCTACGAGCAGTACTTC
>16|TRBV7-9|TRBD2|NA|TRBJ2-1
CASSLVSGTTTNEQFF
TGTGCCAGCAGCTTAGTATCCGGGACTACCACGAATGAGCAGTTCTTC
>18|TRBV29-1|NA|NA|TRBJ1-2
CSVESTGKPRGVADGYTF
TGCAGCGTTGAATCTACAGGGAAGCCTCGGGGGGTGGCCGATGGCTACACCTTC
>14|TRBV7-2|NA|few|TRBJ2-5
CASSPRGEQETQYF
TGTGCCAGCAGCCCGAGAGGAGAACAAGAGACCCAGTACTTC
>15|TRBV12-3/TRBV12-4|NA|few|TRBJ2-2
CASSLAGGFTGELFF
TGTGCCAGCAGTTTAGCGGGAGGTTTCACCGGGGAGCTGTTTTTT
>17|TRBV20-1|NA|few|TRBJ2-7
CSARPIARGAAAYEQYF
TGCAGTGCTAGACCGATTGCCCGCGGGGCGGCAGCCTACGAGCAGTACTTC
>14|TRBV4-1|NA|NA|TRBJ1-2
CASSQDRVAGGYTF
TGCGCCAGCAGCCAAGATAGGGTCGCAGGCGGCTACACCTTC
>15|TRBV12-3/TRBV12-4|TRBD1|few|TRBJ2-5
CASSAGTGLVETQYF
TGTGCCAGCAGTGCGGGGACAGGGCTTGTAGAGACCCAGTACTTC
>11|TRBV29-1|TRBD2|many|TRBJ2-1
CSVQIAGVQFF
TGCAGCGTGCAGATAGCGGGAGTACAGTTCTTC
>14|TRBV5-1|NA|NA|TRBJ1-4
CTSRKPGLQEKLFF
TGCACCAGCCGTAAACCAGGGCTTCAGGAAAAACTGTTTTTT
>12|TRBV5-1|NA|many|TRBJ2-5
CASSLNGETQYF
TGTGCCAGCAGTTTGAACGGCGAGACCCAGTACTTC
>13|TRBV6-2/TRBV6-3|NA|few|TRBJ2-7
CASSYSEGYEQYF
TGTGCCAGCAGTTACTCGGAGGGCTACGAGCAGTACTTC
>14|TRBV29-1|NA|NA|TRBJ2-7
CSVRAGKGSYEQYF
TGCAGCGTCCGGGCAGGGAAGGGCTCCTACGAGCAGTACTTC
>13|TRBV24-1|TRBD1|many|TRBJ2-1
CATSDYRGSEQFF
TGTGCCACCAGTGACTACAGGGGGAGTGAGCAGTTCTTC
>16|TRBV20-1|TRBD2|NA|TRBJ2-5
CSAGLSGRIGGETQYF
TGCAGTGCTGGATTGTCCGGGAGGATCGGTGGGGAGACCCAGTACTTC
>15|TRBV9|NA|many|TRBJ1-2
CASSVVGQQFYGYTF
TGTGCCAGCAGCGTAGTAGGGCAGCAATTCTATGGCTACACCTTC